The 9 T cell receptor beta chains presented below share a single source sample, sequenced in a study of tumor-infiltrating lymphocytes in primary liver carcinoma. The roughly 18-34 mg bulk tissue piece was not sorted before simultaneous RNA and DNA extraction. A primer matching the constant region was used to make TCR beta cDNA from approximately 0.45 ug of total RNA. Construction of TCR beta libraries relied on three successive nested multiplex PCR rounds employing slightly modified ARM-PCR. Two initial PCR rounds of roughly 10 cycles each paired TRBV1-TRBV30 forward primers with a C-beta reverse primer. TCRdb reanalysed the multiplex PCR reads using MiXCR and keeps one entry per CDR3 protein. The sample includes approximately 190,000 distinct CDR3 sequences, around four fifths of them seen just once. Sequencing was done on a sample of tumor tissue from primary liver carcinoma. These receptors were collected from a man aged 35 to 55 with primary liver carcinoma and hepatitis B virus infection.

The chain carries TRBV12-5 and TRBJ1-1; D not resolved. Germline V gives CDR1 LGHNT, CDR2 FRNRAP. This CDR3 has 13 residues. The CDR3 region is CASSFKSDTEAFF. For the CDR3, the DNA is TGTGCCAGTAGTTTTAAAAGCGACACTGAAGCTTTCTTT.

On this clonotype: The junction shows a germline mismatch at one end, possibly a read error. The rearrangement joins TRBV6-4 to TRBJ2-3, with no clear D. CDR3 length: 14 amino acids. The germline CDR1 and CDR2 sequences are MRHNA and SNTAGT. The CDR3 DNA reads as TGTGCCAGTGCCGCCCCCAAAGGCACAGATACGCTGTATTTT. Protein product: CASAAPKGTDTLYF.

This clonotype has more than one count but fewer than ten. The V gene is TRBV6-5, the J gene TRBJ2-1, with 8 bases identical to TRBD2. The trim removed 8 bases at V and 13 bases at J, leaving 13 bases unmatched. This CDR3 comprises 13 residues. Germline V gene data show CDR1 as MNHEY and CDR2 as SVGAGI. CDR3 in amino acids: CASALTSGTVQFF. The CDR3 DNA reads TGTGCCAGCGCCCTCACTAGCGGCACTGTCCAGTTCTTC.

To note about this clonotype: An end of the junction does not agree with germline; a read error may underlie this. The chain recombines TRBV12-3 or TRBV12-4 with TRBJ2-7; D not resolved. This CDR3 region has 11 residues. This CDR3 reads CDSSRSYEQYF. CDR3 sequence (DNA): TGTGACAGTAGTCGATCTTACGAGCAATACTTC.

The sample holds one count of this clonotype. Sequence at one end of the junction differs from germline and may be a read error. The chain links TRBV6-5 to TRBJ2-7; no clear D gene. CDR1 MNHEY and CDR2 SVGAGI come from the germline V gene. This CDR3 has 16 amino acids. The CDR3 protein is CTSSRPPAIGRYDQYF. The DNA of the CDR3 is TGTACCAGCAGTCGCCCTCCAGCGATTGGTCGGTACGATCAGTACTTC.

As regards this clonotype: A junction boundary mismatches the germline segment, possibly from a read error. The V call is TRBV11-1, the J call TRBJ2-1; 8 bases are shared with TRBD2. The CDR3 sequence is 15 residues long. Per germline, CDR1 SGHAT and CDR2 FQDESV (reference sequence). CDR3 bases: TGTGCCAGCAGCTTAGAGCGGGAGCCATGGAATGAGCAGTTTTTC. It specifies CASSLEREPWNEQFF.

There are a few counts of this clonotype. The rearrangement joins TRBV11-3 to TRBJ2-3; possibly TRBD1 or TRBD2 for D (5 bases each). Germline assignment: CDR1 SGHNT and CDR2 YENEEA. V dropped 9 bases and J dropped 1 base, with 23 bases sitting between them. CDR3 length: 17 residues. The CDR3 bases are TGTGCCAGTAGCCCCGGGACCTCGAGAAGCGGCACAGATACGCAGTATTTT. It translates to CASSPGTSRSGTDTQYF.

Points on this clonotype: At one boundary the junction diverges from the germline segment, which might be a read error. The CDR3 protein is CASSLNRQGDMQYF. Written as DNA, the CDR3 is TGTGCCAGTAGCTTAAACCGACAAGGGGATATGCAGTACTTT. V is TRBV11-2 and J is TRBJ2-3, with D possibly TRBD1 on 5 matching bases. The germline V gene has CDR1 SGHAT and CDR2 FQNNGV. CDR3 length: 14 amino acids. The full variable domain, completed using reference TRBV11-2 and TRBJ2-3, is EAGVAQSPRYKIIEKRQSVAFWCNPISGHATLYWYQQILGQGPKLLIQFQNNGVVDDSQLPKDRFSAERLKGVDSTLKIQPAKLEDSAVYLCASSLNRQGDMQYFGPGTRLTVL.

This clonotype was counted between two and nine times. V usage is TRBV7-9 and J usage is TRBJ1-1, with no clear D. V lost 5 bases and J lost 7, with 8 bases in between. Germline V gene sequence: CDR1 SEHNR, CDR2 FQNEAQ (reference sequence). The CDR3 extends over 11 amino acids. The CDR3 DNA follows: TGTGCCAGCAGCCCACAGCTTGAAGCTTTCTTT. Translating it yields CASSPQLEAFF.